The 27 T cell receptor beta chains given below trace back to one sample, sequenced in a study of control samples from healthy donors and cancer patients. Generated by immunoSEQ multiplex PCR, the TCRdb table keeps only in-frame clones and is missing some. The sample yields roughly 400,000 clones, 80% to 95% seen once. The sequenced sample was PBMCs. Receptor source: a man aged 35 to 55 with head and neck cancer.

The V gene is TRBV28, the J gene TRBJ1-1; 8 positions agree with TRBD1. CDR1 MDHEN and CDR2 SYDVKM come from the germline V gene. This CDR3 region has 16 residues. Germline trimming cut 1 base from V and 1 base from J; bases unmatched to any gene: 5. CDR3 DNA: TGTGCCAGCAGTTTATCGACAGGGGCTGGGAACACTGAAGCTTTCTTT. This codes for CASSLSTGAGNTEAFF.

The chain recombines TRBV18 with TRBJ1-1, with 8 bases aligning to TRBD1. The germline V gene has CDR1 KGHSH and CDR2 LQKENI. This CDR3 is 12 amino acids long. After removal of 4 bases from V and 8 bases from J, the junction contained 3 bases not matched to a gene. The chain's CDR3 is CASSLGQGEAFF. CDR3 DNA sequence: TGTGCCAGCTCACTCGGACAGGGAGAAGCTTTCTTT.

A note on this clone: Other DNA variants within this sample encode the same CDR3. V usage is TRBV2 and J usage is TRBJ2-7, with 8 bases that match TRBD1. Looked up from germline, CDR1 is SNHLY and CDR2 is FYNNEI. This CDR3 comprises 13 residues. V was clipped by 5 bases and J by 4 bases; unmatched bases: 4. CDR3 in amino acids: CASSPGQEYEQYF. CDR3 DNA sequence: TGTGCCAGCAGTCCGGGACAGGAATACGAGCAGTACTTC.

The CDR3 loop reads CASSFQYEQFF. CDR3 sequence (DNA): TGTGCCAGCAGTTTTCAGTATGAGCAGTTCTTC. The chain recombines TRBV27 with TRBJ2-1; D is unclear. CDR1 MNHEY and CDR2 SMNVEV come from the germline V gene (reference sequence). CDR3 length: 11 amino acids. The V gene lost 3 bases and the J gene lost 8 bases, with 5 bases spanning the gap.

This chain connects TRBV7-2 to TRBJ1-4; maybe TRBD1 (6 bases). With 4 bases removed from V and 4 bases from J, the gap between germline ends came to 10 bases. CDR3 length: 14 residues. Germline V gene sequence: CDR1 SGHTA, CDR2 FQGNSA. The CDR3 DNA reads as TGTGCCAGCAGCTCCGGACAGCTTAATGAAAAACTGTTTTTT. As protein: CASSSGQLNEKLFF.

The rearrangement links TRBV24-1 to TRBJ2-2; no reliable D call. CDR1 is KGHDR and CDR2 is SFDVKD in the germline V gene. V dropped 4 bases and J dropped 4 bases, with 9 bases sitting between them. CDR3 size: 14 residues. The CDR3 region is CATSEPGFTGELFF. Here the CDR3 DNA reads TGTGCCACCAGTGAGCCCGGGTTCACCGGGGAGCTGTTTTTT.

The V and J genes are TRBV4-3 and TRBJ1-3; D is uncertain. Germline V gene data show CDR1 as LGHNA and CDR2 as YSLEER. V was trimmed by 1 base and J by 3 bases, leaving 13 bases between them. The CDR3 is 16 amino acids. The CDR3 loop reads CASSQVSGKGGNTIYF. The CDR3 DNA reads as TGCGCCAGCAGCCAAGTTTCGGGGAAGGGTGGAAACACCATATATTTT.

The CDR3 loop reads CAWSPPGLAGRYEQYF. The CDR3 DNA reads TGTGCCTGGAGCCCCCCGGGACTAGCGGGGAGATACGAGCAGTACTTC. The chain employs TRBV30 and TRBJ2-7; 13 nucleotides align to TRBD2. Per germline, CDR1 GTSNPN and CDR2 SVGIG (reference sequence). The CDR3 has 16 residues. With V trimmed by 3 bases and J by 4 bases, 9 bases remained unmatched.

The V gene is TRBV18, the J gene TRBJ1-2; D is possibly TRBD1 (6 bases). The V and J ends lost 5 bases and 6 bases respectively, with 22 bases between them. In germline, CDR1 is KGHSH, CDR2 LQKENI. This CDR3 has 16 amino acids. CDR3 protein: CASSDQPQGGINGYTF. CDR3 coding DNA: TGTGCCAGCTCAGACCAACCACAGGGTGGGATCAATGGCTACACCTTC.

The chain links TRBV2 to TRBJ2-2; 8 nucleotides align to TRBD1. Per germline, CDR1 SNHLY and CDR2 FYNNEI. V gave up 6 bases and J gave up 2 bases; unmatched junction bases: 11. This CDR3 is 17 amino acids long. The CDR3 spells CASRVQGAPFNTGELFF. The CDR3 nucleotides are TGTGCCAGCAGGGTCCAGGGGGCCCCCTTTAACACCGGGGAGCTGTTTTTT.

The rearrangement links TRBV11-2 to TRBJ2-5; TRBD2 might be the D (6 bases). CDR1 SGHAT and CDR2 FQNNGV come from the germline V gene. V shed 5 bases and J shed 2 bases, with 12 bases lying between them. The CDR3 extends over 14 amino acids. In DNA form, the CDR3 reads TGTGCCAGCAGCCAGGGACTGACTCAAGAGACCCAGTACTTC. Translating it yields CASSQGLTQETQYF.

The CDR3 bases are TGTGCCAGCAGCCATATGAGTACCGGGACAGGAAAGGGAAACACCATATATTTT. Protein sequence: CASSHMSTGTGKGNTIYF. This chain joins TRBV7-2 and TRBJ1-3, with 8 bases aligning to TRBD1. This CDR3 contains 18 residues. Germline values: CDR1 SGHTA, CDR2 FQGNSA. The junction had 16 bases not matched to a gene; V was cut back by 5 bases and J by 4 bases.

The sample holds one count of this clone. The chain carries TRBV27 and TRBJ2-3; no clear D. Trimming cost V 6 bases and J 1 base, with 11 bases left between them. CDR3 size: 14 residues. Germline CDR1 is MNHEY and CDR2 is SMNVEV (reference sequence). The CDR3 DNA reads TGTGCCAGCAGGTTAAGGCACGGCACAGATACGCAGTATTTT. Protein: CASRLRHGTDTQYF.

This clone appeared a single time. V gene TRBV7-2 combines with J gene TRBJ1-5; D is unclear. The CDR3 runs to 15 residues. CDR1 is SGHTA and CDR2 is FQGNSA in the germline V gene. Trimming pared 0 bases from V and 3 bases from J, leaving 9 bases between. The CDR3 spells CASSLASANNQPQHF. The CDR3 nucleotides read TGTGCCAGCAGCTTAGCATCGGCGAACAATCAGCCCCAGCATTTT.

This chain uses TRBV30 with TRBJ2-5; D is ambiguous. V was pared by 7 bases and J by 13 bases, with 19 bases between. The CDR3 is made up of 11 amino acids. Germline CDR1 is GTSNPN and CDR2 is SVGIG (reference sequence). The CDR3 bases are TGTGCCTACTACCCAGGAACCTCCGTGTACTTC. Encoded protein: CAYYPGTSVYF.

This chain uses TRBV28 with TRBJ1-1; 7 bases are shared with TRBD1. Trimming took 4 bases from V and 4 from J; bases not matched to a gene: 6. Germline CDR1 reads MDHEN; CDR2 reads SYDVKM. This CDR3 comprises 14 residues. CDR3 sequence reads: CASSSLQGLTEAFF. For the CDR3, the DNA is TGTGCCAGCAGTTCCTTACAGGGGCTCACTGAAGCTTTCTTT. Filled out from reference TRBV28 and TRBJ1-1, the complete variable domain reads DVKVTQSSRYLVKRTGEKVFLECVQDMDHENMFWYRQDPGLGLRLIYFSYDVKMKEKGDIPEGYSVSREKKERFSLILESASTNQTSMYLCASSSLQGLTEAFFGQGTRLTVV.

Concerning this clone: At one boundary the junction diverges from the germline segment, which might be a read error. The chain combines TRBV7-7 with TRBJ2-1; perhaps TRBD1 as D (6 bases). CDR1 and CDR2 from the germline V gene are SSHAT and FNYEAQ (reference sequence). The CDR3 has 15 residues. The CDR3 region is CASSLVGGSYNEQFF. The CDR3 nucleotides read TGTGCTAGCAGCTTAGTAGGGGGCTCCTACAATGAGCAGTTCTTC.

For this clone: Other DNA sequences in this sample translate to the same CDR3. J is TRBJ2-7 and V is TRBV7-9; the D is unclear. Trimming removed 2 bases at V and 3 bases at J, with 5 bases between. CDR1 and CDR2 (germline): SEHNR, FQNEAQ (reference sequence). The CDR3 length is 12 residues. CDR3 coding DNA: TGTGCCAGCAGCTTATCAGGCTACGAGCAGTACTTC. Protein product: CASSLSGYEQYF.

The rearrangement uses TRBV5-1 and TRBJ1-2, with unresolved D. Trimming left V 4 bases short and J 4 bases short, with 14 bases between. Germline assignment: CDR1 SGHRS and CDR2 YFSETQ. The CDR3 sequence is 14 residues long. The DNA for the CDR3 is TGCGCCAGCAGCCTAACCGGGGAAGTCTATGGCTACACCTTC. It yields the protein CASSLTGEVYGYTF.

The chain is built from TRBV5-1 and TRBJ2-2; a weak D match, TRBD2 (6 bases). The V gene lost 3 bases and the J gene lost 0 bases, with 12 bases spanning the gap. The CDR3 sequence is 16 residues long. Germline V gene sequence: CDR1 SGHRS, CDR2 YFSETQ. The CDR3 loop is CASSSQAGSNTGELFF. CDR3 sequence (DNA): TGCGCCAGCAGCTCCCAGGCGGGGTCGAACACCGGGGAGCTGTTTTTT.

The J gene is TRBJ2-3, the V gene TRBV11-3, with a tentative D call TRBD1 (6 bases). Trimming took off 5 bases at V and 3 bases at J, with 15 bases between the two ends. The CDR3 runs to 15 residues. CDR1 and CDR2 from the germline V gene are SGHNT and YENEEA. The chain's CDR3 is CASSPGTRGTDTQYF. CDR3 in DNA: TGTGCCAGCAGCCCCGGGACAAGGGGGACAGATACGCAGTATTTT.

This chain connects TRBV29-1 to TRBJ2-6; TRBD1 might be the D (6 bases). V lost 6 bases and J 0 bases, leaving 9 bases between the germline ends. The CDR3 is 14 amino acids. The germline gives CDR1 SQVTM, CDR2 ANQGSEA. Here the CDR3 DNA reads TGCAGCGTGCAACAGGGCTCTGGGGCCAACGTCCTGACTTTC. It codes for CSVQQGSGANVLTF. The full variable domain, in which reference TRBV29-1 and TRBJ2-6 provide the parts outside the CDR3, is SAVISQKPSRDICQRGTSLTIQCQVDSQVTMMFWYRQQPGQSLTLIATANQGSEATYESGFVIDKFPISRPNLTFSTLTVSNMSPEDSSIYLCSVQQGSGANVLTFGAGSRLTVL.

Remarks on this clone: A read error is possible here, since a much larger clone lies one base away. V is TRBV9 and J is TRBJ1-1; TRBD1 matches at 10 bases. There are 14 residues in the CDR3. The V and J ends lost 4 bases and 3 bases, in that order; junction bases with no gene match: 3. Looked up from germline, CDR1 is SGDLS and CDR2 is YYNGEE. The CDR3 DNA follows: TGTGCCAGCAGCTTCGGGACAGGGGACACTGAAGCTTTCTTT. Its protein product is CASSFGTGDTEAFF.

The J gene is TRBJ1-5, the V gene TRBV5-1; no clear D. V lost 0 bases and J lost 2, with 9 bases in between. The CDR3 has 15 amino acids. The germline CDR1 and CDR2 sequences are SGHRS and YFSETQ. The CDR3 here is CASSLEGPGNQPQHF. The DNA of the CDR3 is TGCGCCAGCAGCTTGGAAGGACCCGGCAATCAGCCCCAGCATTTT.

The V call is TRBV7-9, the J call TRBJ1-4; TRBD1 agrees at 10 bases. Germline CDR1 reads SEHNR; CDR2 reads FQNEAQ (reference sequence). The CDR3 has 14 amino acids. With V trimmed by 5 bases and J by 5 bases, 2 bases remained unmatched. Here the CDR3 reads CASSPGQGNEKLFF. CDR3 sequence (DNA): TGTGCCAGCAGCCCGGGACAGGGGAATGAAAAACTGTTTTTT.

The chain uses TRBV10-3 and TRBJ2-7, with D perhaps matching TRBD1 (6 bases). The CDR3 runs to 14 residues. From germline, CDR1 is ENHRY and CDR2 SYGVKD. Trimming shortened V by 6 bases and J by 2 bases, and 14 bases separated the two germline ends. CDR3 coding DNA: TGTGCCATCAGATCCCGGGACACTACCTACGAGCAGTACTTC. This encodes CAIRSRDTTYEQYF.

The chain combines TRBV30 with TRBJ2-7; TRBD1 might be the D (8 bases). Germline V gene lookup returns CDR1 GTSNPN and CDR2 SVGIG (reference sequence). V dropped 0 bases and J dropped 3 bases, with 12 bases sitting between them. CDR3 length: 14 residues. The CDR3 region is CAWSVTGGGYEQYF. CDR3 DNA sequence: TGTGCCTGGAGTGTAACAGGGGGGGGCTACGAGCAGTACTTC. Drawing the rest from reference TRBV30 and TRBJ2-7, the complete variable domain is SQTIHQWPATLVQPVGSPLSLECTVEGTSNPNLYWYRQAAGRGLQLLFYSVGIGQISSEVPQNLSASRPQDRQFILSSKKLLLSDSGFYLCAWSVTGGGYEQYFGPGTRLTVT.